This TCR beta chain appears in the sequencing data of a study of blood T cell repertoires in COVID-19. Study in general: Some COVID-19 samples were acute and others convalescent; all came from the United States, Italy and Spain. PBMCs, B-cell-depleted T cells, or T cells provided the cDNA or gDNA that made up the material.

The CDR3 contains 13 residues. Trimming left V 3 bases short and J 0 bases short, with 5 bases between. Original data processing: Reference gene primer amplification gave nucleated cell count estimates. Produced via immunoSEQ multiplex PCR; TCRdb's table is partial and in-frame only. That table gives V, J and clone size, and the DNA gave D and trimming. The table has 210,000 or so clones, 82% seen once. Input material: peripheral blood. This rearrangement joins TRBV12-3 or TRBV12-4 to TRBJ1-1; D uncertain. The sequence came from a woman aged 40 to 55 with acute or convalescent COVID-19. The CDR3 protein is CASSLEMNTEAFF. CDR3 nucleotide sequence: TGTGCCAGCAGTTTGGAGATGAACACTGAAGCTTTCTTT.